These 8 T cell receptor beta chains originate from one sample sequenced in a study of T cells in Graves' hyperthyroidism and ophthalmopathy. Template material for amplifying TCR beta CDR3 regions consisted of RNA transcripts. The HTBI primer set was used in a first-round RT-PCR of the TCR CDR3. TCRdb analysed the multiplex PCR reads with MiXCR anew, one entry per CDR3 protein. The sample contains approximately 630,000 distinct CDR3 sequences, about a sixth of which appear only once. The specimen sequenced was blood. These receptors were collected from a woman aged 25 to 39 with Graves' hyperthyroidism.

This clonotype has at least ten counts. The chain recombines TRBV2 with TRBJ2-7; no definite D call. This CDR3 is built from 14 residues. With 6 bases removed from V and 1 base from J, the gap between germline ends came to 13 bases. In germline, CDR1 is SNHLY, CDR2 FYNNEI. This chain's CDR3 is CASSPWPGSYEQYF. Written as DNA, the CDR3 is TGTGCCAGCAGCCCTTGGCCAGGTTCCTACGAGCAGTACTTC.

This clonotype was recorded at least ten times. The chain carries TRBV12-3 or TRBV12-4 and TRBJ2-4; 7 bases map to TRBD2. The CDR3 totals 24 residues. Germline trimming cut 3 bases from V and 1 base from J; bases unmatched to any gene: 30. The CDR3 bases are TGTGCCAGCAGTTTTGGCCTTCCCTCCTCTGCCTTTAAAACGAGCGGGATGGCCAAAAACATTCAGTACTTC. Translating it yields CASSFGLPSSAFKTSGMAKNIQYF.

This clonotype was seen only a few times. The chain employs TRBV3-1 and TRBJ1-4; D gene uncertain. The CDR3 is made up of 13 amino acids. CDR1 and CDR2 (germline): LGHDT, YNNKEL (reference sequence). V gave up 5 bases and J gave up 3 bases, with 7 bases separating them. CDR3 in amino acids: CASSGLANEKLFF. CDR3 nucleotide sequence: TGTGCCAGCAGCGGGTTGGCTAATGAAAAACTGTTTTTT.

This clonotype showed up many times. The rearrangement joins TRBV2 to TRBJ1-2; TRBD1 matches at 10 bases. J gave up 0 bases and V 6 bases, and 4 bases lay outside the gene matches. The germline V gene encodes CDR1 SNHLY and CDR2 FYNNEI. The CDR3 spans 15 residues. CDR3 sequence reads: CASRRQGASNYGYTF. The CDR3 nucleotides read TGTGCCAGCAGACGACAGGGGGCATCTAACTATGGCTACACCTTC.

This clonotype was counted at least ten times. The V gene is TRBV30, the J gene TRBJ1-5; TRBD1 matches at 9 bases. V shed 2 bases, J shed 6 bases, and the junction held 8 bases outside the gene matches. This CDR3 is built from 15 residues. CDR1 and CDR2 (germline): GTSNPN, SVGIG (reference sequence). The DNA for the CDR3 is TGTGCCTGGAGTTCACAGGGGGCGAAGGGTCAGCCCCAGCATTTT. This gives the protein CAWSSQGAKGQPQHF.

This chain uses TRBV27 with TRBJ1-6, with D uncertain. Germline V gene data show CDR1 as MNHEY and CDR2 as SMNVEV (reference sequence). CDR3 length: 13 residues. Trimming cost V 3 bases and J 9 bases, with 9 bases left between them. The chain's CDR3 is CASSFHSGSPLHF. The CDR3 DNA reads as TGTGCCAGCAGTTTCCACAGTGGTTCACCCCTCCACTTT.

This clonotype was found many times. The DNA for the CDR3 is TGCAGTGCTAGAGGGTCCCCAGGGAACAGTTACACCTACGAGCAGTACTTC. Translation gives CSARGSPGNSYTYEQYF. This rearrangement joins TRBV20-1 to TRBJ2-7, with D perhaps TRBD1 (5 bases). Germline lookup yields CDR1 DFQATT and CDR2 SNEGSKA (reference sequence). There are 17 residues in the CDR3. V was cut by 1 base and J by 2 bases, with 21 bases left in between.

This clonotype was seen many times. This chain uses TRBV5-1 with TRBJ2-1, with 12 bases identical to TRBD2. Trimming at V came to 1 base and at J to 8 bases, leaving 7 bases not matched to a gene. The CDR3 extends over 16 amino acids. Germline values: CDR1 SGHRS, CDR2 YFSETQ. CDR3 in amino acids: CASSLSLAGGEYEQFF. The DNA for the CDR3 is TGCGCCAGCAGCTTGTCCCTAGCGGGAGGGGAGTATGAGCAGTTCTTC. The entire variable domain, with the rest obtained from reference TRBV5-1 and TRBJ2-1, is as follows: KAGVTQTPRYLIKTRGQQVTLSCSPISGHRSVSWYQQTPGQGLQFLFEYFSETQRNKGNFPGRFSGRQFSNSRSEMNVSTLELGDSALYLCASSLSLAGGEYEQFFGPGTRLTVL.